The source of this T cell receptor (beta chain) is a study of T cell repertoires in cytomegalovirus infection (dated 2019 in TCRdb). Regarding the study in general: The peptide stimulations were aimed at well-studied HLA-B-restricted epitopes as well as recently identified HLA-C-restricted CMV epitopes, whose presentation resists viral immunomodulation. Because public TCR beta signatures pointed to carriage of CMV infection together with the matching HLA type, the HLA type of each donor mattered for the analysis. Study-wide conclusions, independent of this receptor: In the ex vivo response, HLA-C-restricted CMV-specific TCR beta clonotypes were dominant, and in two of eight donors the single most frequent clonotype came from this HLA-C-restricted group. In both this cohort and an independent roughly 360-donor cohort, the cumulative frequency of public TCR beta family members distinguished carriers of CMV infection plus the relevant HLA type.

The treatment or condition label for this specimen denotes: in vitro stimulation with specific CMV peptide epitopes to enrich CMV-specific T cells. The CDR3 starts with the cysteine, ends with the phenylalanine, and has 15 residues. The only DNA kept is the CDR3, 45 bases in frame from the first base. Trimming costs V 5 bases and J 1 base, and their ends lie 14 bases apart. Taken from the germline V gene, the CDR1 and CDR2 loops are SGHAT and FQNNGV. This clonotype was detected many times. The specificity of this receptor is unknown. Base qualities are missing; no much larger clone stands one base away. Instrument on record: Illumina HiSeq 1500. TCRdb cleaned the public reads at Q25 with fastp, built clones with MiXCR and kept in-frame beta chains. Under each unique CDR3 protein, matching rows form one entry showing the most common genes and DNA. For this sample the table gives roughly 340,000 distinct CDR3 sequences, of which 25% to 35% were detected only once. Of the sample, 15% to 25% falls within the top ten clones.

This receptor chain uses TRBV11-2 and TRBJ2-5; TRBD1 could be the D gene, as 6 bases match. The source is a human donor in good health (CMV status not recorded). Some clones in this sample may be carry-over from other donors' samples. The starting material was cultured PBMCs, obtained from culture after CMV antigen stimulation. The CDR3 region reads CASSREGQSQETQYF. The DNA sequence reads TGTGCCAGCAGCCGCGAAGGACAGAGCCAAGAGACCCAGTACTTC.